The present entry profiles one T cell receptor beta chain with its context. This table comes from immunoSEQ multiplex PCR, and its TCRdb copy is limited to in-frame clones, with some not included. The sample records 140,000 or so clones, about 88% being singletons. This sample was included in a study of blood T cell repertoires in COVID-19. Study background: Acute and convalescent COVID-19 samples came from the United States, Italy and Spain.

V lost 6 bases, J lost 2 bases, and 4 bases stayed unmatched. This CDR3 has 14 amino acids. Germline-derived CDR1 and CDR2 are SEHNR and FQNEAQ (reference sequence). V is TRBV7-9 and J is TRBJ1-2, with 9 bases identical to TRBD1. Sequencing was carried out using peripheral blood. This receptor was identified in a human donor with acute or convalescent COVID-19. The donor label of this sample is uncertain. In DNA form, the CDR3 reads TGTGCCAGCAGACCTGGACAGGGGAACTATGGCTACACCTTC. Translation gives CASRPGQGNYGYTF.